These 28 T cell receptor beta chains share one sample of origin, sequenced in a study of blood T cell repertoires in COVID-19. The assay was immunoSEQ multiplex PCR, and TCRdb's table has in-frame clones only and misses some. Counted here are 130,000 to 150,000 clones, about 83% occurring once; the ten biggest clones make up more than 3.5%. Sequenced: peripheral blood. Receptor source: a woman between 35 and 50 years old with acute or convalescent COVID-19.

The genes are TRBV6-5 and TRBJ1-2; the D gene is possibly TRBD1 (5 bases). V was pared by 0 bases and J by 3 bases, with 14 bases between. The length of the CDR3 is 16 residues. The V gene's germline CDR1 is MNHEY and CDR2 SVGAGI. DNA for the CDR3: TGTGCCAGCAGTTACTCGCGCCCCAGGGAGGACTATGGCTACACCTTC. Translated, it gives CASSYSRPREDYGYTF.

The chain recombines TRBV4-3 with TRBJ2-3; 13 nucleotides agree with TRBD2. With 4 bases clipped from V and 3 bases from J, the junction kept 1 base outside the gene matches. Germline assignment: CDR1 LGHNA and CDR2 YSLEER. The CDR3 totals 15 residues. The CDR3 sequence: CASSPLAGGTDTQYF. The CDR3 bases are TGCGCCAGCAGCCCACTAGCGGGAGGGACAGATACGCAGTATTTT.

The chain employs TRBV6-2 or TRBV6-3 and TRBJ2-5; 11 bases line up with TRBD2. V lost 2 bases and J lost 2; bases outside the gene matches: 7. Germline V gives CDR1 MNHEY, CDR2 SVGEGT. The CDR3 loop spans 17 amino acids. The CDR3 here is CASSYPASSGGQETQYF. The CDR3 region has the DNA TGTGCCAGCAGTTACCCAGCCTCTAGCGGGGGGCAAGAGACCCAGTACTTC.

V gene TRBV6-4 combines with J gene TRBJ1-6, with 9 bases that match TRBD1. Germline V gene sequence: CDR1 MRHNA, CDR2 SNTAGT. Unmatched junction bases numbered 7, after V lost 5 bases and J lost 14 bases. The CDR3 runs to 13 residues. CDR3 protein: CASSTGQGRTLHF. The CDR3 DNA follows: TGTGCCAGCAGTACGGGACAGGGAAGGACCCTCCACTTT.

The genes are TRBV9 and TRBJ2-1; the D is unclear. With 3 bases removed from V and 5 bases from J, the gap between germline ends came to 6 bases. This CDR3 comprises 12 residues. Germline V lookup: CDR1 SGDLS, CDR2 YYNGEE. CDR3 protein: CASSASNNEQFF. The DNA of the CDR3 is TGTGCCAGCAGCGCGTCTAACAATGAGCAGTTCTTC.

The J gene is TRBJ2-1, the V gene TRBV7-9; 8 nucleotides agree with TRBD2. The CDR3 has 13 residues. V shed 5 bases, J shed 8 bases, and the junction held 5 bases outside the gene matches. CDR1 and CDR2 (germline): SEHNR, FQNEAQ (reference sequence). CDR3 nucleotides: TGTGCCAGCAGCCCGGGCGGGGGGTATGAGCAGTTCTTC. Residues: CASSPGGGYEQFF.

This clone was picked up a small number of times. DNA of the CDR3: TGTGCCAGCAGCTTAGTAGCGGGAGGCGAGCAGTTCTTC. Its translation is CASSLVAGGEQFF. The chain employs TRBV7-8 and TRBJ2-1; 10 positions agree with TRBD2. Per germline, CDR1 SGHVS and CDR2 FQNEAQ. Trimming removed 1 base from V and 10 bases from J; junction bases left unmatched: 1. The CDR3 has 13 amino acids.

V gene TRBV7-2 combines with J gene TRBJ1-2; a weak D match, TRBD1 (5 bases). Germline CDR1 reads SGHTA; CDR2 reads FQGNSA. V was shortened by 5 bases and J by 1 base, with 17 bases between the two germline ends. This CDR3 has 16 amino acids. CDR3 sequence: CASSPRQTLLNYGYTF. CDR3 nucleotide sequence: TGTGCCAGCAGCCCTCGACAGACTCTTCTTAACTATGGCTACACCTTC.

The chain is built from TRBV27 and TRBJ1-1; 9 bases match TRBD1. Germline V gives CDR1 MNHEY, CDR2 SMNVEV (reference sequence). The V gene end was trimmed by 4 bases and the J gene end by 5 bases; junction bases not matched to a gene: 5. CDR3 length equals 14 residues. This CDR3 reads CASSYTTGGTEAFF. The DNA for the CDR3 is TGTGCCAGCAGTTACACGACAGGGGGGACTGAAGCTTTCTTT.

The chain uses TRBV15 and TRBJ2-7, with a weak D call TRBD2 (5 bases). CDR1 is LNHNV, CDR2 YYDKDF, per germline (reference sequence). This CDR3 region has 19 residues. Trimming took off 0 bases at V and 0 bases at J, with 21 bases between the two ends. The CDR3 sequence is CATSRDRGFAAQSSYEQYF. The CDR3 DNA sequence: TGTGCCACCAGCAGAGATAGAGGGTTTGCGGCACAAAGCTCCTACGAGCAGTACTTC.

The chain combines TRBV4-3 with TRBJ2-2, with 7 positions matching TRBD1. Germline values: CDR1 LGHNA, CDR2 YSLEER. CDR3 length: 19 residues. Germline trimming cut 3 bases from V and 0 bases from J; bases unmatched to any gene: 13. CDR3 DNA: TGCGCCAGCAGCCAGGCCACCGGGACAGCTCTCGCGAACACCGGGGAGCTGTTTTTT. It encodes CASSQATGTALANTGELFF.

The chain has TRBV4-3 and TRBJ2-3; the match to TRBD2 covers 11 bases. V trimming: 4 bases; J trimming: 5 bases; junction bases outside the gene matches: 14. The CDR3 contains 18 residues. The germline V gene has CDR1 LGHNA and CDR2 YSLEER. In DNA, the CDR3 is TGCGCCAGCAGCCCCAAAGGCGTAGGACTAGCGGGCGTAGATACGCAGTATTTT. It encodes CASSPKGVGLAGVDTQYF.

The V call is TRBV7-2, the J call TRBJ2-7, with TRBD2 matching over 7 bases. The germline V gene encodes CDR1 SGHTA and CDR2 FQGNSA. The CDR3 runs 13 residues. V was pared by 2 bases and J by 3 bases, with 1 base of the junction left unmatched. This chain's CDR3 is CASSLSSGYEQYF. The DNA of the CDR3 is TGTGCCAGCAGCTTATCTAGCGGCTACGAGCAGTACTTC.

With respect to this clone: An end of the junction does not agree with germline; a read error may underlie this. The chain combines TRBV19 with TRBJ1-2, with D possibly being TRBD1 (5 bases). This CDR3 has 15 residues. The germline CDR1 and CDR2 sequences are LNHDA and SQIVND (reference sequence). The CDR3 region is CASSLDSFTNYGYTF. Here the CDR3 DNA reads TGTGCCAGTAGTCTAGACAGTTTTACGAACTATGGCTACACCTTC.

The rearrangement uses TRBV7-2 and TRBJ2-3; no firm D call. The V and J ends lost 4 bases and 4 bases respectively, with 12 bases between them. The CDR3 totals 14 residues. Germline values: CDR1 SGHTA, CDR2 FQGNSA. The CDR3 DNA reads as TGTGCCAGCAGCTCCCCGCGTTTGGCAGATACGCAGTATTTT. Its protein is CASSSPRLADTQYF.

The V call is TRBV9, the J call TRBJ1-1; D remains ambiguous. This CDR3 has 13 amino acids. The germline V gene has CDR1 SGDLS and CDR2 YYNGEE. Trimming took 0 bases from V and 2 from J, leaving 5 bases between them. CDR3 nucleotide sequence: TGTGCCAGCAGCGTAGGAACAAACACTGAAGCTTTCTTT. It codes for CASSVGTNTEAFF. The variable domain in full, with the rest retrieved from reference TRBV9 and TRBJ1-1, is DSGVTQTPKHLITATGQRVTLRCSPRSGDLSVYWYQQSLDQGLQFLIQYYNGEERAKGNILERFSAQQFPDLHSELNLSSLELGDSALYFCASSVGTNTEAFFGQGTRLTVV.

V usage is TRBV6-5 and J usage is TRBJ1-5; possible D gene TRBD1, 6 bases. Germline V gene lookup returns CDR1 MNHEY and CDR2 SVGAGI. The germline V and J ends were trimmed by 9 bases and 0 bases, with 9 bases remaining between them. The CDR3 is 13 amino acids. The chain's CDR3 is CASRQDSNQPQHF. The CDR3 DNA follows: TGTGCCAGTCGACAGGATAGCAATCAGCCCCAGCATTTT.

The rearrangement links TRBV4-1 to TRBJ1-1; TRBD1 agrees at 10 bases. CDR1 is MGHRA, CDR2 YSYEKL, per germline. Trimming removed 0 bases from V and 10 bases from J; junction bases left unmatched: 5. This CDR3 is 14 amino acids long. The CDR3 protein is CASSQDRGQGGAFF. CDR3 sequence (DNA): TGCGCCAGCAGCCAAGATCGAGGACAGGGGGGAGCTTTCTTT.

V usage is TRBV29-1 and J usage is TRBJ2-3; D remains ambiguous. Trimming took off 1 base at V and 3 bases at J, with 8 bases between the two ends. Germline V gene sequence: CDR1 SQVTM, CDR2 ANQGSEA. The CDR3 runs 13 residues. In DNA, the CDR3 is TGCAGCGTTGAAGTCAGACTGACAGATACGCAGTATTTT. This sequence encodes CSVEVRLTDTQYF.

V is TRBV27 and J is TRBJ2-7; maybe TRBD2 (6 bases). CDR3 length equals 13 residues. Trimming cost V 6 bases and J 4 bases, with 13 bases left between them. Germline V gene sequence: CDR1 MNHEY, CDR2 SMNVEV (reference sequence). CDR3 sequence reads: CASRTLAGYEQYF. Written as DNA, the CDR3 is TGTGCCAGCAGGACACTCGCGGGGTACGAGCAGTACTTC.

The J gene is TRBJ1-4, the V gene TRBV24-1; 10 bases map to TRBD1. CDR1 and CDR2 from the germline V gene are KGHDR and SFDVKD. The CDR3 extends over 15 amino acids. V was clipped by 4 bases and J by 8 bases; unmatched bases: 6. In DNA form, the CDR3 reads TGTGCCACCAGTGACTCGGGACAGGGGAGGGAAAAACTGTTTTTT. This sequence encodes CATSDSGQGREKLFF.

The chain joins TRBV7-2 to TRBJ1-6; 9 bases line up with TRBD1. The CDR3 length is 15 residues. Per germline, CDR1 SGHTA and CDR2 FQGNSA. Trimming took 4 bases from V and 12 from J; bases not matched to a gene: 10. CDR3 in DNA: TGTGCCAGCAGCTCCGGGACAGGGAGGTCAAAACCCCTCCACTTT. It translates to CASSSGTGRSKPLHF. Full variable domain (outside the CDR3, taken from reference TRBV7-2 and TRBJ1-6): GAGVSQSPSNKVTEKGKDVELRCDPISGHTALYWYRQSLGQGLEFLIYFQGNSAPDKSGLPSDRFSAERTGGSVSTLTIQRTQQEDSAVYLCASSSGTGRSKPLHFGNGTRLTVT.

The chain employs TRBV5-8 and TRBJ2-7; D is unresolved. Trimming removed 2 bases from V and 2 bases from J, with 8 bases in between. This CDR3 contains 13 residues. Looked up from germline, CDR1 is SGHTS and CDR2 is YDEGEE. The CDR3 region has the DNA TGTGCCAGCAGCTTTCGGGTTACCTACGAGCAGTACTTC. This codes for CASSFRVTYEQYF.

The chain has TRBV7-8 and TRBJ1-4; perhaps TRBD1 as D (6 bases). V lost 3 bases, J lost 6 bases, and 17 bases lay in between. The germline V gene has CDR1 SGHVS and CDR2 FQNEAQ. This CDR3 spans 16 amino acids. CDR3 in DNA: TGTGCCAGCAGCTTTGTCCGAACAGGGCCGGATGAAAAACTGTTTTTT. This encodes CASSFVRTGPDEKLFF. The variable domain in full, completed from reference TRBV7-8 and TRBJ1-4, reads GAGVSQSPRYKVAKRGQDVALRCDPISGHVSLFWYQQALGQGPEFLTYFQNEAQLDKSGLPSDRFFAERPEGSVSTLKIQRTQQEDSAVYLCASSFVRTGPDEKLFFGSGTQLSVL.

This clone was observed once. This chain joins TRBV4-1 and TRBJ1-3, with D perhaps TRBD1 (5 bases). The ends were cut back, 2 bases at V and 5 bases at J, with 25 bases in the middle. Per germline, CDR1 MGHRA and CDR2 YSYEKL. This CDR3 has 19 residues. This chain's CDR3 is CASSQSISPGLGDRNTIYF. In DNA form, the CDR3 reads TGCGCCAGCAGCCAATCTATTTCCCCGGGACTCGGAGATAGAAACACCATATATTTT.

The J gene is TRBJ2-1, the V gene TRBV11-1; tentative D call: TRBD1 (6 bases). CDR1 is SGHAT, CDR2 FQDESV, per germline (reference sequence). The CDR3 spans 15 residues. V lost 5 bases and J lost 0, with 11 bases in between. Written as DNA, the CDR3 is TGTGCCAGCAGCAAAGACAGGTCCTCCTACAATGAGCAGTTCTTC. The encoded protein is CASSKDRSSYNEQFF.

The V call is TRBV28, the J call TRBJ1-2; maybe TRBD1 (6 bases). Germline V gives CDR1 MDHEN, CDR2 SYDVKM. The CDR3 contains 13 residues. V was clipped by 4 bases and J by 4 bases, with 10 bases between them. As DNA, the CDR3 is TGTGCCAGCAGTTCTCGGGGGGCCTATGGCTACACCTTC. Translation: CASSSRGAYGYTF.

This clone has a handful of counts. V usage is TRBV28 and J usage is TRBJ1-1; weak D call: TRBD1 (5 bases). The CDR3 loop spans 12 amino acids. Between the trimmed V and J ends, which lost 2 bases and 10 bases, there was a span of 11 bases. Germline values: CDR1 MDHEN, CDR2 SYDVKM. CDR3 sequence reads: CASSLGERGAFF. The DNA for the CDR3 is TGTGCCAGCAGTTTAGGGGAAAGGGGAGCTTTCTTT.